One sample yielded the 25 T cell receptor beta chains listed below, sequenced in a study of T cell changes during pregnancy in multiple sclerosis. The data were produced by immunoSEQ multiplex PCR, yet TCRdb's version contains in-frame clones alone and is incomplete. The sample lists 100,000 or so clones; around nine tenths were seen once. Material: peripheral blood, obtained in the second trimester of pregnancy. The receptors shown here come from a female donor in good health, enrolled as a control in a pregnancy study.

The chain joins TRBV5-1 to TRBJ1-2; TRBD1 matches 7 bases. CDR1 SGHRS and CDR2 YFSETQ come from the germline V gene. V was pared by 2 bases and J by 6 bases, with 10 bases of the junction left unmatched. The CDR3 has 15 amino acids. The CDR3 is CASSLLTGEVDGYTF. DNA for the CDR3: TGCGCCAGCAGCTTACTCACAGGGGAAGTCGATGGCTACACCTTC.

CDR3 sequence: CASSRLGVILGRTEAFF. The CDR3 DNA follows: TGTGCCAGCTCGCGACTAGGGGTAATTTTAGGAAGGACTGAAGCTTTCTTT. The chain links TRBV28 to TRBJ1-1; D is perhaps TRBD1 (5 bases). CDR1 and CDR2 from the germline V gene are MDHEN and SYDVKM. CDR3 length: 17 residues. V was clipped by 8 bases and J by 5 bases, with 27 bases between them.

V and J are TRBV11-3 and TRBJ2-2; 8 positions agree with TRBD2. Germline CDR1 SGHNT, CDR2 YENEEA. This CDR3 spans 16 amino acids. Trimming at V came to 5 bases and at J to 0 bases, leaving 5 bases not matched to a gene. CDR3 protein: CASSTRGGSNTGELFF. Written as DNA, the CDR3 is TGTGCCAGCAGCACCCGGGGGGGCTCGAACACCGGGGAGCTGTTTTTT.

The chain is built from TRBV11-2 and TRBJ2-7; D not certain. Trimming stripped 5 bases from V and 3 bases from J, with 8 bases between. Germline CDR1 reads SGHAT; CDR2 reads FQNNGV. CDR3 length: 12 amino acids. The CDR3 is CASSVYSYEQYF. CDR3 nucleotide sequence: TGTGCCAGCAGCGTATACAGCTACGAGCAGTACTTC.

V gene TRBV29-1 combines with J gene TRBJ1-2; D is ambiguous. Germline loops: CDR1 SQVTM, CDR2 ANQGSEA. This CDR3 has 13 amino acids. CDR3 in DNA: TGCATCATATTTATGCCGGGTCGCTATGGCTACACCTTC. Protein: CIIFMPGRYGYTF.

The gene calls are TRBV4-1 and TRBJ2-3, with 7 bases that match TRBD2. Trimming at V came to 4 bases and at J to 0 bases, leaving 7 bases not matched to a gene. The CDR3 has 16 residues. Germline V CDR1 and CDR2: MGHRA, YSYEKL. This CDR3 reads CASSRGLWTSTDTQYF. In nucleotides, the CDR3 is TGCGCCAGCAGCCGGGGACTATGGACAAGCACAGATACGCAGTATTTT.

The J gene is TRBJ2-4, the V gene TRBV6-5; D unresolved. The V gene lost 0 bases and the J gene lost 0 bases, with 9 bases spanning the gap. Germline assignment: CDR1 MNHEY and CDR2 SVGAGI. CDR3 length: 16 amino acids. CDR3 sequence reads: CASSYSAVLAKNIQYF. For the CDR3, the DNA is TGTGCCAGCAGTTACTCGGCAGTCCTAGCCAAAAACATTCAGTACTTC.

The V gene is TRBV28, the J gene TRBJ2-4, with a weak D call TRBD2 (6 bases). Germline V gives CDR1 MDHEN, CDR2 SYDVKM. The CDR3 consists of 15 residues. V was trimmed by 5 bases and J by 6 bases, leaving 17 bases between them. The DNA of the CDR3 is TGTGCCAGCAGTCCCCGACTGGGGAGGAGAAACATTCAGTACTTC. Its protein is CASSPRLGRRNIQYF.

This chain connects TRBV5-4 to TRBJ2-3, with 11 bases lining up with TRBD2. V shed 4 bases, J shed 6 bases, and the junction held 7 bases outside the gene matches. Germline V gene sequence: CDR1 SGHNT, CDR2 YYREEE (reference sequence). The CDR3 sequence is 15 residues long. The CDR3 here is CASSGYSGGADTQYF. The CDR3 nucleotides read TGTGCCAGCAGCGGGTATAGCGGGGGGGCTGATACGCAGTATTTT.

The V call is TRBV27, the J call TRBJ2-3, with D hard to call. V was trimmed by 5 bases and J by 2 bases, leaving 14 bases between them. The germline V gene has CDR1 MNHEY and CDR2 SMNVEV (reference sequence). There are 15 residues in the CDR3. CDR3 protein: CASSPRFSLTDTQYF. The CDR3 nucleotides read TGTGCCAGCAGTCCCCGTTTTTCTCTCACAGATACGCAGTATTTT.

This clone has a single count. The chain carries TRBV18 and TRBJ1-3; tentatively, D is TRBD1 (5 bases). The CDR3 runs 16 residues. The germline CDR1 and CDR2 sequences are KGHSH and LQKENI. Trimming removed 3 bases from V and 2 bases from J, with 14 bases in between. For the CDR3, the DNA is TGTGCCAGCTCACCTGAAGGCAGGGCAACTGGAAACACCATATATTTT. Encoded protein: CASSPEGRATGNTIYF.

The V call is TRBV5-1, the J call TRBJ1-5; possible D gene TRBD1, 5 bases. The CDR3 consists of 14 residues. Germline-derived CDR1 and CDR2 are SGHRS and YFSETQ. The V end was cut by 0 bases, the J end by 1 base, with 5 bases between. DNA of the CDR3: TGCGCCAGCAGCTTGGCAGGGAGCAATCAGCCCCAGCATTTT. Translated, it gives CASSLAGSNQPQHF.

This chain joins TRBV7-9 and TRBJ1-1, with D perhaps matching TRBD1 (5 bases). The V and J ends lost 4 bases and 0 bases respectively, with 12 bases between them. Germline assignment: CDR1 SEHNR and CDR2 FQNEAQ (reference sequence). The CDR3 has 15 residues. The CDR3 DNA sequence: TGTGCCAGCAGCTCACAGGCGTCCATGAACACTGAAGCTTTCTTT. Translated: CASSSQASMNTEAFF.

The chain uses TRBV7-2 and TRBJ1-2, with 8 bases that match TRBD1. The V gene's germline CDR1 is SGHTA and CDR2 FQGNSA. This CDR3 has 16 residues. The V and J ends lost 5 bases and 4 bases, in that order; junction bases with no gene match: 12. CDR3 bases: TGTGCCAGCAGCCAGGGACAGGCTGTTGTGACCTATGGCTACACCTTC. It is translated as CASSQGQAVVTYGYTF. The entire variable domain, with the rest obtained from reference TRBV7-2 and TRBJ1-2, is as follows: GAGVSQSPSNKVTEKGKDVELRCDPISGHTALYWYRQSLGQGLEFLIYFQGNSAPDKSGLPSDRFSAERTGGSVSTLTIQRTQQEDSAVYLCASSQGQAVVTYGYTFGSGTRLTVV.

The chain recombines TRBV4-1 with TRBJ1-3, with a weak D call TRBD1 (5 bases). Germline CDR1 reads MGHRA; CDR2 reads YSYEKL. Trimming shortened V by 5 bases and J by 7 bases, and 15 bases separated the two germline ends. The CDR3 is 14 residues long. CDR3 region: CASSSGGIGNTIYF. As DNA, the CDR3 is TGCGCCAGCAGCTCCGGGGGAATCGGCAACACCATATATTTT.

Notes on this clone: Other DNA sequences in the same sample also yield this CDR3. The chain employs TRBV7-2 and TRBJ2-1, with D hard to call. The CDR3 totals 13 residues. Trimming pared 1 base from V and 4 bases from J, leaving 5 bases between. In germline, CDR1 is SGHTA, CDR2 FQGNSA. CDR3 nucleotide sequence: TGTGCCAGCAGCTTAGTACAGTACAATGAGCAGTTCTTC. As protein: CASSLVQYNEQFF. The variable domain in full, with the rest retrieved from reference TRBV7-2 and TRBJ2-1, is GAGVSQSPSNKVTEKGKDVELRCDPISGHTALYWYRQSLGQGLEFLIYFQGNSAPDKSGLPSDRFSAERTGGSVSTLTIQRTQQEDSAVYLCASSLVQYNEQFFGPGTRLTVL.

This sequence joins TRBV29-1 and TRBJ2-1; no reliable D call. The CDR3 totals 12 residues. The V end lost 3 bases, the J end lost 4 bases, and 7 bases lay between the germline ends. The germline V gene has CDR1 SQVTM and CDR2 ANQGSEA. The CDR3 coding sequence is TGCAGCGTTGAGGAGATTTACAATGAGCAGTTCTTC. Translated: CSVEEIYNEQFF.

This chain connects TRBV7-9 to TRBJ2-7, with D perhaps TRBD1 (5 bases). Trimming cost V 5 bases and J 5 bases, with 16 bases left between them. This CDR3 has 14 amino acids. Germline V gene data show CDR1 as SEHNR and CDR2 as FQNEAQ (reference sequence). The CDR3 loop reads CASSPRAGPNEQYF. The CDR3, as DNA: TGTGCCAGCAGCCCCAGGGCCGGACCCAACGAGCAGTACTTC.

V and J are TRBV6-4 and TRBJ2-2; TRBD1 aligns across 8 bases. Germline loops: CDR1 MRHNA, CDR2 SNTAGT. V shed 8 bases and J 3 bases; nucleotides not matched to a gene: 11. The CDR3 is made up of 16 amino acids. CDR3 nucleotide sequence: TGTGCCAGCCGGGTGGGTCCGGGACAGGACACCGGGGAGCTGTTTTTT. Translating gives CASRVGPGQDTGELFF.

The chain employs TRBV4-1 and TRBJ1-4, with a weak D call TRBD1 (6 bases). Between the trimmed V and J ends, which lost 0 bases and 7 bases, there was a span of 15 bases. The CDR3 consists of 16 residues. Germline-derived CDR1 and CDR2 are MGHRA and YSYEKL. For the CDR3, the DNA is TGCGCCAGCAGCCAAGATCGACGGGGGGGCGGTGAAAAACTGTTTTTT. Its translation: CASSQDRRGGGEKLFF.

This CDR3 reads CASSLVGRGAYEQYF. The DNA for the CDR3 is TGTGCCAGCAGCTTAGTCGGGCGGGGGGCCTACGAGCAGTACTTC. V is TRBV7-9 and J is TRBJ2-7; 8 nucleotides agree with TRBD2. The CDR3 covers 15 residues. The trim removed 1 base at V and 2 bases at J, leaving 4 bases unmatched. The germline CDR1 and CDR2 sequences are SEHNR and FQNEAQ (reference sequence).

The CDR3 nucleotides read TGCAGCACGAGGGACAGGGTCTCTGGAAACACCATATATTTT. Translating it yields CSTRDRVSGNTIYF. The gene calls are TRBV29-1 and TRBJ1-3, with 9 bases fitting TRBD1. This CDR3 has 14 residues. Unmatched junction bases numbered 5, after V lost 8 bases and J lost 0 bases. Looked up from germline, CDR1 is SQVTM and CDR2 is ANQGSEA. Looking up the rest from reference TRBV29-1 and TRBJ1-3 gives the full variable domain: SAVISQKPSRDICQRGTSLTIQCQVDSQVTMMFWYRQQPGQSLTLIATANQGSEATYESGFVIDKFPISRPNLTFSTLTVSNMSPEDSSIYLCSTRDRVSGNTIYFGEGSWLTVV.

This rearrangement joins TRBV19 to TRBJ1-4; 11 bases are a match to TRBD1. Germline V lookup: CDR1 LNHDA, CDR2 SQIVND (reference sequence). The CDR3 extends over 15 amino acids. With V trimmed by 5 bases and J by 8 bases, 7 bases remained unmatched. The chain's CDR3 is CASSESGTGGEKLFF. The CDR3 DNA is TGTGCCAGTAGTGAATCCGGGACAGGGGGAGAAAAACTGTTTTTT.

The chain combines TRBV10-3 with TRBJ2-7; 11 bases agree with TRBD1. CDR3 length: 14 residues. The V gene's germline CDR1 is ENHRY and CDR2 SYGVKD. The V gene end was trimmed by 5 bases and the J gene end by 4 bases; junction bases not matched to a gene: 4. The CDR3 spells CAISTGTGGYEQYF. DNA for the CDR3: TGTGCCATCAGTACCGGGACAGGGGGTTACGAGCAGTACTTC.

This rearrangement joins TRBV7-2 to TRBJ2-3; 8 positions match TRBD2. In germline, CDR1 is SGHTA, CDR2 FQGNSA. V trimming: 1 base; J trimming: 5 bases; junction bases outside the gene matches: 5. The CDR3 is 15 residues long. CDR3 sequence (DNA): TGTGCCAGCAGCTTAGTAAGCGGGGGCGGAGATACGCAGTATTTT. Its protein is CASSLVSGGGDTQYF.